This T cell receptor (beta chain) was retrieved from a study of T cell repertoires in cytomegalovirus infection (dated by TCRdb to between 2018 and 2020). About the study as a whole: Because public TCR beta signatures pointed to carriage of CMV infection together with the matching HLA type, the HLA type of each donor mattered for the analysis. What the study reported, not specific to this receptor: Cumulative frequency of public TCR beta family members discriminated carriers of CMV infection plus the relevant HLA type in this cohort and an independent approximately 400-donor cohort. The ex vivo response was dominated by HLA-C-restricted CMV-specific TCR beta clonotypes, which also provided the single most frequent clonotype in two of eight donors.

Based on the germline V gene, the CDR1 and CDR2 sequences are SGHVS and FNYEAQ. The CDR3 covers 13 residues, taking in both the cysteine and the phenylalanine. Only the CDR3 portion is preserved as DNA: 39 bases, with reading frame beginning at the first base. Trimming removed 1 base from V and 4 bases from J, leaving 7 bases between the germline ends. This clonotype was counted at least ten times. Its antigen remains undetermined. Nothing much larger sits one base from this clone, and base qualities are not available. The data were produced on an Illumina HiSeq 1500. TCRdb ran its own pipeline on the public reads, namely fastp trimming at Q25 and MiXCR clone calling, and kept in-frame beta chains. Duplicate CDR3 protein sequences are folded into a single record with the most common DNA and genes. This sample holds some 300,000 distinct CDR3 sequences; approximately 14% were observed only once. The ten most abundant clones make up around 8.7% of the sample.

The receptor chain draws on TRBV7-6 and TRBJ1-1, with no reliable assignment of the D segment. Material: PBMCs. This TCR was sampled from a human donor in good health (CMV status not recorded). Some clones in this sample may be carry-over from other donors' samples. CDR3 region: CASSLGAGTEAFF. The nucleotide sequence is given as TGTGCCAGCAGCTTAGGGGCAGGCACTGAAGCTTTCTTT.